Reported below is one T cell receptor (beta chain). The sample holds a few counts of this clone. What this receptor recognizes is not known. No per-base quality is available; no much larger clone lies one base away. In Seattle, one collaborating source enrolled patients while the infection was active and tracked those patients longitudinally over the course of disease. Whole blood was collected in K2EDTA tubes by collaborating institutions according to the institutions' own protocols. For TCRbeta analysis, collaborators shipped samples as frozen whole blood, isolated PBMCs, or DNA extracted from either of those sample types. TCRbeta CDR3 regions were amplified from genomic DNA using the immunoSEQ Assay, a bias-controlled multiplex PCR. Per the authors' processing: The number of nucleated cells in each sample was estimated by amplification of reference gene primers within the assay. To quantify the absolute abundance of each unique TCRbeta CDR3 rearrangement, sequence reads were collapsed and filtered. For each sample, productive Simpson clonality was calculated as the square root of Simpson's diversity index across productive rearrangements. TCRdb provides this immuneACCESS table in a form limited to in-frame rearrangements. Some clones are lacking; in checked studies, under half of them reflect an unresolved V gene, and why the rest are absent is not known. Clone size and V and J calls were adopted from that table, with D and trimming inferred from the DNA. In all, the sample holds roughly 320,000 clones, and about 90% of those were seen once. The biggest ten clones account for about 2% of the sample.

The data originate from a study of blood T cell repertoires in COVID-19 (dated by TCRdb to the early 2020s). Broadly, across the study: The collaborator samples originated in the United States, Italy and Spain and spanned the acute and convalescent phases of COVID-19. The material from the prospective study consisted of cDNA or gDNA derived from T cells, B-cell-depleted T cells, or PBMCs. Subjects who had been exposed to COVID-19, were actively infected with it, or had recovered from it provided the deeply sampled blood TCRbeta repertoires that made up the dataset. The repertoires were made available in a free public database intended to serve as a resource for research on the immune response to SARS-CoV-2. The samples were drawn from the first 160 participants of the ongoing ImmuneRACE study and from under 1,500 subjects provided by 6 global collaborators. A de-identified subject ID, COVID-19 status, age in years and sex were almost always included in the sample metadata. Where available, HLA class I and class II types were taken from metadata supplied by the sample provider and were not determined by assay-based typing. The investigation overall reported the following: The quantity of clinical and demographic metadata differed by source and by participant and was supplied without curation.

The germline V gene supplies CDR1 MDHEN and CDR2 SYDVKM. V loses 2 bases of germline sequence and J loses 2 bases, and the interval between the two ends is 12 bases. Measured from the cysteine to the phenylalanine, the CDR3 is 15 residues long. Solely the CDR3 DNA is kept, with 45 bases framed from the first base. The chain couples TRBV28 to TRBJ1-2, with a weak D call of TRBD1 (6 bases match). The sequenced sample was peripheral blood. The TCR was taken from a woman between 25 and 40 years old with COVID-19, enrolled during active disease. CDR3 loop: CASSLARDTNYGYTF. The DNA sequence follows: TGTGCCAGCAGTTTAGCCCGGGACACCAACTATGGCTACACCTTC.